One sample yielded the 18 T cell receptor beta chains listed below, sequenced in a study of patients and donors after allogeneic stem cell transplantation. TCRdb used MiXCR to reprocess the RT-PCR reads, holding one entry per CDR3 protein. The sample records some 880,000 distinct CDR3 sequences, under 20% being singletons. The material sequenced was blood, either unsorted or a sorted T cell fraction (not recorded which). The receptors come from a human donor who was either an allogeneic HSCT recipient or a stem cell or donor lymphocyte infusion donor (not recorded which). It is not recorded whose cells these are; they may come from a transplant donor.

The chain links TRBV28 to TRBJ2-5, with D possibly being TRBD2 (6 bases). In germline, CDR1 is MDHEN, CDR2 SYDVKM. This CDR3 comprises 15 residues. Deletions cut 6 bases from V and 1 base from J, with 15 bases between. The CDR3 sequence is CASRLAGPFQETQYF. The DNA of the CDR3 is TGTGCCAGCAGGTTGGCGGGACCCTTCCAAGAGACCCAGTACTTC.

This clonotype was detected only a few times. The V call is TRBV20-1, the J call TRBJ1-1, with D maybe TRBD1 (5 bases). CDR3 length equals 12 residues. V was pared by 7 bases and J by 7 bases, with 16 bases between. The germline V gene has CDR1 DFQATT and CDR2 SNEGSKA (reference sequence). Here the CDR3 DNA reads TGCAGTGACAAGGGACCGTTAATTGAAGCTTTCTTT. It yields the protein CSDKGPLIEAFF.

Only a few counts were recorded for this clonotype. V gene TRBV10-3 combines with J gene TRBJ1-2; 7 bases agree with TRBD1. This CDR3 contains 12 residues. With 10 bases clipped from V and 7 bases from J, the junction kept 9 bases outside the gene matches. Germline V gene lookup returns CDR1 ENHRY and CDR2 SYGVKD. For the CDR3, the DNA is TGTGCCACCGACAGGGTGGAGGGTGGCTACACCTTC. As protein: CATDRVEGGYTF.

This clonotype was found a few times. The chain recombines TRBV15 with TRBJ2-5; TRBD2 agrees at 7 bases. The CDR3 runs to 14 residues. Unmatched junction bases numbered 8, after V lost 5 bases and J lost 5 bases. Per germline, CDR1 LNHNV and CDR2 YYDKDF (reference sequence). CDR3 sequence reads: CATSRLLGGETQYF. CDR3 DNA: TGTGCCACCAGCCGACTTTTGGGGGGGGAGACCCAGTACTTC.

The V and J genes are TRBV20-1 and TRBJ2-3; TRBD2 agrees at 7 bases. Germline V gene sequence: CDR1 DFQATT, CDR2 SNEGSKA (reference sequence). The length of the CDR3 is 12 residues. V was clipped by 0 bases and J by 8 bases; unmatched bases: 2. CDR3 in amino acids: CSARERLATQYF. The CDR3 DNA sequence: TGCAGTGCTAGAGAAAGACTAGCTACGCAGTATTTT.

This clonotype was detected only a few times. The chain recombines TRBV11-2 with TRBJ2-1, with 7 nucleotides matching TRBD2. Per the germline V gene, CDR1 is SGHAT and CDR2 is FQNNGV. J lost 4 bases, V lost 5 bases, and 5 bases had no gene match. The CDR3 has 14 amino acids. CDR3 sequence reads: CASSTSSGYNEQFF. CDR3 DNA: TGTGCCAGCAGCACATCTAGCGGTTACAATGAGCAGTTCTTC.

Ten or more counts support this clonotype. This chain links TRBV12-3 or TRBV12-4 with TRBJ2-5; D perhaps matches TRBD2 (6 bases). The CDR3 has 13 amino acids. Trimming stripped 6 bases from V and 4 bases from J, with 12 bases between. In nucleotides, the CDR3 is TGTGCCAGCAGCCCGGAGGAGGGAGAGACCCAGTACTTC. Translation: CASSPEEGETQYF.

The rearrangement links TRBV12-3 or TRBV12-4 to TRBJ1-1; 9 nucleotides match TRBD1. The CDR3 covers 17 residues. Unmatched junction bases numbered 10, after V lost 5 bases and J lost 0 bases. CDR3 DNA: TGTGCCAGCAGTCCGGGACAGGGAAGGCTGATGAACACTGAAGCTTTCTTT. This sequence encodes CASSPGQGRLMNTEAFF.

The chain is built from TRBV4-1 and TRBJ2-2; 9 bases agree with TRBD2. Germline V gives CDR1 MGHRA, CDR2 YSYEKL. The junction had 11 bases not matched to a gene; V was cut back by 2 bases and J by 4 bases. The CDR3 is 18 amino acids. The CDR3 DNA sequence: TGCGCCAGCAGCCAATGGTTCCAGCGGGAGGCGGGCACCGGGGAGCTGTTTTTT. It is translated as CASSQWFQREAGTGELFF.

There are a few counts of this clonotype. The rearrangement links TRBV7-9 to TRBJ2-7; 9 bases are shared with TRBD1. CDR3 length: 15 residues. J lost 5 bases, V lost 5 bases, and 10 bases had no gene match. From germline, CDR1 is SEHNR and CDR2 FQNEAQ (reference sequence). The CDR3 DNA follows: TGTGCCAGCAGCCTCCTGGACAGGGGACCGAACGAGCAGTACTTC. It codes for CASSLLDRGPNEQYF.

CDR3 sequence (DNA): TGCAGTGCTAGGGCTAGCGTAGGCACAGATACGCAGTATTTT. The encoded protein is CSARASVGTDTQYF. The chain links TRBV20-1 to TRBJ2-3, with D maybe TRBD2 (6 bases). The CDR3 totals 14 residues. CDR1 and CDR2 from the germline V gene are DFQATT and SNEGSKA (reference sequence). The V and J ends lost 3 bases and 1 base respectively, with 11 bases between them.

This clonotype is a singleton in its sample. The chain is built from TRBV10-3 and TRBJ2-1; the D call may be TRBD1 or TRBD2 (5 bases each). The length of the CDR3 is 14 residues. In germline, CDR1 is ENHRY, CDR2 SYGVKD. The V end lost 7 bases, the J end lost 7 bases, and 17 bases lay between the germline ends. The CDR3 sequence is CAITPGRGRNEQFF. In nucleotides, the CDR3 is TGTGCCATCACCCCGGGACGGGGAAGGAATGAGCAGTTCTTC.

This clonotype showed up many times. This chain uses TRBV4-3 with TRBJ1-2; D is ambiguous. The CDR3 totals 14 residues. Germline CDR1 is LGHNA and CDR2 is YSLEER. Trimming shortened V by 1 base and J by 7 bases, and 13 bases separated the two germline ends. The CDR3, as DNA: TGCGCCAGCAGCCAAGGTCGTGGATTATCTGGCTACACCTTC. The encoded protein is CASSQGRGLSGYTF.

V and J are TRBV7-9 and TRBJ1-2; D ambiguous. V shed 4 bases and J shed 6 bases, with 18 bases lying between them. Looked up from germline, CDR1 is SEHNR and CDR2 is FQNEAQ (reference sequence). This CDR3 is 15 amino acids long. The CDR3 bases are TGTGCCAGCAGCTCGATCGTGGTGGTGGTGGATGGCTACACCTTC. Translated, it gives CASSSIVVVVDGYTF.

This clonotype was observed a handful of times. The CDR3: CASSVGAQGGELFF. The CDR3 DNA sequence: TGTGCCAGCAGCGTAGGGGCCCAGGGCGGGGAGCTGTTTTTT. J is TRBJ2-2 and V is TRBV9, with D perhaps TRBD1 (5 bases). V was shortened by 0 bases and J by 7 bases, with 10 bases between the two germline ends. The CDR3 covers 14 residues. The V gene's germline CDR1 is SGDLS and CDR2 YYNGEE.

This clonotype was detected many times. This sequence joins TRBV12-3 or TRBV12-4 and TRBJ2-7, with 7 bases identical to TRBD1. The CDR3 consists of 14 residues. With 6 bases clipped from V and 5 bases from J, the junction kept 10 bases outside the gene matches. This CDR3 is CASSPEGASNEQYF. In DNA, the CDR3 is TGTGCCAGCAGCCCAGAGGGGGCGAGTAACGAGCAGTACTTC.

This chain connects TRBV6-1 to TRBJ2-3; unclear D gene. Germline values: CDR1 MNHNS, CDR2 SASEGT. V was trimmed by 7 bases and J by 1 base, leaving 9 bases between them. The CDR3 has 13 residues. The CDR3 DNA reads TGTGCCAGCATAAAACCCGGCACAGATACGCAGTATTTT. Protein: CASIKPGTDTQYF.

Only a few counts were recorded for this clonotype. The chain employs TRBV6-1 and TRBJ2-2, with a possible D match to TRBD1 (5 bases). The CDR3 covers 16 residues. V was shortened by 1 base and J by 1 base, with 10 bases between the two germline ends. Germline CDR1 reads MNHNS; CDR2 reads SASEGT. This CDR3 reads CASSEEVGLNTGELFF. The CDR3 DNA reads as TGTGCCAGCAGTGAAGAGGTGGGGCTGAACACCGGGGAGCTGTTTTTT.